This T cell receptor (beta chain) appears in the sequencing data of a study of identical twins (dated by TCRdb to about 2016). A note on the overall study: The study deep-sequenced TCR alpha and beta repertoires from monozygotic twins, unrelated adults of various ages and cord blood to test whether fetal clonotypes persist. To rule out contamination, the twin experiments were replicated at different times with different library preparation protocols. Overall results and qualifications from the work: Compared with coincidental sharing between unrelated individuals, out-of-frame TCR alpha sequences shared between twins showed an excess of sequences with low generation probability. Because the same donors could not be followed over many years, the conclusions relied on cross-sectional statistical analysis. In monozygotic twins, recombination models systematically underestimated out-of-frame TCR alpha sharing, but the models matched the sharing seen between unrelated individuals. Fewer insertions were carried by abundant cord blood beta clonotypes; a weaker similar trend was observed in young adult naive repertoires, while no such trend was observed in memory repertoires. A weaker excess of twin sharing was found in beta out-of-frame sequences because the signal-to-noise ratio was lowered by fewer shared sequences. Zero-insertion analyses could be partly confounded by invariant T cells such as MAIT and iNKT, although diverse VJ usage argued against such confounding for most clonotypes.

In this sample, this clonotype turned up a few times. Its antigen remains undetermined. No base quality information exists; no much larger clone differs at one position. The method was 5' RACE. Instrument used: Illumina HiSeq 2000. A universal primer binding site was added through template switching, and the final cDNA carried a unique molecular identifier so that TCR cDNA molecules could be counted accurately. First-strand cDNA for TCR alpha and beta chains was synthesized from specific primers in the conserved constant-segment region. To control for contamination, each cDNA library was double barcoded with a SMART-Mk sample barcode plus Illumina barcodes. Two successive PCR steps introduced TruSeq adapter sequences along with Illumina sample barcodes. The TCR alpha and beta cDNA libraries were sequenced on the Illumina HiSeq platform using custom primers. Under the source paper's analysis protocol: Raw reads were processed with MiGEC to extract unique molecular identifiers, and MiXCR was used to determine CDR3 positions. For each individual, recombination models were inferred using an EM algorithm with the repgenHMM and IGoR tools. Shared clonotype analysis was performed with the tcR package in R, normalizing sharing by the product of cloneset sizes. To study raw recombination free of thymic and clonal selection effects, out-of-frame nonproductive sequences were analyzed. TCRdb trimmed the raw reads at Q25, called clones with MiXCR and kept productive beta chains. Each CDR3 protein appears once, grouped with its most common genes and DNA. These V and J calls derive from TCRdb rather than the authors' analysis. The sample profile shows 500,000 or so distinct CDR3 sequences; approximately 15% of them were found once. The ten largest clones add up to 0.4% to 0.55% of the sample.

The CDR3, cysteine through phenylalanine, is 15 amino acids long. Only the CDR3 DNA stays, 45 bases, in frame from base 1. V is cut by 2 bases and J by 3 bases, and the space between the germline ends is 10 bases. All donors were healthy Caucasians. Three pairs of female monozygotic twins, all aged about 18 to 30 years, were included in the twin cohort. CD4+ and CD8+ T cell populations were isolated with positive isolation kits from Invitrogen. This same sample was also taken into another study, of yellow fever vaccine responses in identical twins. As that second study puts it: The T cell response to vaccination in identical twins was reported by the authors to appear partly convergent and partly personalized. Focusing on identical twins, the study followed the T cell clones that responded to the vaccine, and did so with precision.

Recombination connected TRBV12-3 or TRBV12-4 to TRBJ2-2, and possibly TRBD2, on 5 matching bases. Sequenced material: CD4+ T cells sorted from blood. This receptor was taken from a young woman in good health. The CDR3 in this case is CASSLRLADTGELFF. The nucleotide sequence reads as follows: TGTGCCAGCAGTTTACGCCTAGCAGACACCGGGGAGCTGTTTTTT.